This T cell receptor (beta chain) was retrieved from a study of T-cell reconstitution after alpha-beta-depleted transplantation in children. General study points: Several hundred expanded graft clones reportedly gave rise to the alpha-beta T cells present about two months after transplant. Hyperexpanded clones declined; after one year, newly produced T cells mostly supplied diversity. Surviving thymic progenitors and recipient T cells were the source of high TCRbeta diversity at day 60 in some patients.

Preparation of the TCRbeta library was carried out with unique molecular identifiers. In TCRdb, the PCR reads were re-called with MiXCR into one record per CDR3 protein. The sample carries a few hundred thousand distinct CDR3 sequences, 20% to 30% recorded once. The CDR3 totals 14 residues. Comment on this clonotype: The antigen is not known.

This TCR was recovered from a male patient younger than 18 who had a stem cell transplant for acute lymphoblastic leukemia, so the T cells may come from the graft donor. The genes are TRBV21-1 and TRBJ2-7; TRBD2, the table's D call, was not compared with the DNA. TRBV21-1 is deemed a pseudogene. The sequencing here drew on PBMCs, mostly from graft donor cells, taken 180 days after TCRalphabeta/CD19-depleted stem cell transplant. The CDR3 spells CASSARTSADEQYF. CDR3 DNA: TGTGCCAGCAGCGCTCGGACTAGCGCGGACGAGCAGTACTTC.